Here is one TCR beta chain with its context. The data were obtained in a study of blood T cell repertoires in COVID-19. About the study: Samples taken during acute and convalescent COVID-19 were collected in the United States, Italy and Spain. PBMCs, B-cell-depleted T cells, or T cells provided the cDNA or gDNA that made up the material.

Germline assignment: CDR1 SGDLS and CDR2 YYNGEE. V was shortened by 1 base and J by 2 bases, with 6 bases between the two germline ends. CDR3 length: 13 amino acids. Original methodology: From reference gene primer amplification, estimates of nucleated cell counts were derived. This table comes from immunoSEQ multiplex PCR, and its TCRdb copy is limited to in-frame clones, with some not included. V, J and clone size reflect that table, while D and trimming were determined from the DNA. This table has around 120,000 clones, about four fifths appearing once. The chain has TRBV9 and TRBJ2-5; D gene unclear. Sequences were obtained from peripheral blood. The TCR originated in a middle-aged man with active or convalescent COVID-19. The chain's CDR3 is CASSVKTQETQYF. DNA of the CDR3: TGTGCCAGCAGCGTAAAGACTCAAGAGACCCAGTACTTC.